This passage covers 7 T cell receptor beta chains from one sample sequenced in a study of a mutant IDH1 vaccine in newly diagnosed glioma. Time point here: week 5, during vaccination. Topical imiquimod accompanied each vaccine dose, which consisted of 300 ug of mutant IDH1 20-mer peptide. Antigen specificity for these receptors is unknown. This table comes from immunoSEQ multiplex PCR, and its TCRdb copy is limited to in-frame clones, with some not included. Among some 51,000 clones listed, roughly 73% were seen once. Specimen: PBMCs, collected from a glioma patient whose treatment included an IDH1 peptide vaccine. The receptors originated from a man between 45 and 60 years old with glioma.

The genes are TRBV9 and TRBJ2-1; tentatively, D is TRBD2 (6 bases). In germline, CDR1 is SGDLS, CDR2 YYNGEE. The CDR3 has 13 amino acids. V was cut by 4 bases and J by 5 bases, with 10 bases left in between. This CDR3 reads CASSTGSNNEQFF. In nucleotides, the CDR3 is TGTGCCAGCAGCACCGGGAGCAACAATGAGCAGTTCTTC.

The CDR3 region is CASSRPLSSYNEQFF. Here the CDR3 DNA reads TGTGCCAGCAGTAGACCACTGAGCTCCTACAATGAGCAGTTCTTC. The chain uses TRBV27 and TRBJ2-1; D uncertain. Germline CDR1 and CDR2: MNHEY and SMNVEV (reference sequence). The CDR3 spans 15 residues. The ends were cut back, 5 bases at V and 0 bases at J, with 11 bases in the middle.

The CDR3 sequence is CASSSDGGYSNQPQHF. The DNA of the CDR3 is TGTGCCAGCAGTTCGGACGGGGGTTATAGCAATCAGCCCCAGCATTTT. This chain joins TRBV6-5 and TRBJ1-5; the D gene is possibly TRBD1 (5 bases). Germline CDR1 and CDR2: MNHEY and SVGAGI. Trimming removed 4 bases at V and 0 bases at J, with 13 bases between. The length of the CDR3 is 16 residues.

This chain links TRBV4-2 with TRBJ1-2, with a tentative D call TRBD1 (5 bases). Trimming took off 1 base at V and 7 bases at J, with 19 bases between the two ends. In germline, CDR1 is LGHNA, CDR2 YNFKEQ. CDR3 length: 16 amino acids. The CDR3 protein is CASSQGTDSSQGGYTF. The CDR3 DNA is TGTGCCAGCAGCCAAGGGACCGACAGCTCCCAGGGTGGCTACACCTTC.

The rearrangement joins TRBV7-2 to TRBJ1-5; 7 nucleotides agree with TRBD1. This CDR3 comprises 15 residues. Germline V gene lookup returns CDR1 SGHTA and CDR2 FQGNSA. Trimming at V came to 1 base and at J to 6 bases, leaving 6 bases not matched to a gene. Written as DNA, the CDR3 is TGTGCCAGCAGCTTAGAAAGAGGGGGCAGTCAGCCCCAGCATTTT. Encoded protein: CASSLERGGSQPQHF.

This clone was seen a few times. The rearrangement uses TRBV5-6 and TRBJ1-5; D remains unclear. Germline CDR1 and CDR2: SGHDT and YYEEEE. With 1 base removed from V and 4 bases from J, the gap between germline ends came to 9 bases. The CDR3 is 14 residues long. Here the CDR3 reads CASSLFPRNQPQHF. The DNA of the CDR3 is TGTGCCAGCAGCTTGTTTCCTAGGAATCAGCCCCAGCATTTT.

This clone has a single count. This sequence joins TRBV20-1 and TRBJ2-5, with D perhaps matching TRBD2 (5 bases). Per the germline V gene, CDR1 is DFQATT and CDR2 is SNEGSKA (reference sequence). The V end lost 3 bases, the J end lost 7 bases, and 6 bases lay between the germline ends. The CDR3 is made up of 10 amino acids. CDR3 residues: CSASGGTQYF. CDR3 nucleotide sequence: TGCAGTGCTAGTGGAGGGACCCAGTACTTC.